The clone carrying this T cell receptor beta chain has just a few counts. Its cognate antigen is unknown. The read ends 3 residues before the CDR3 terminus; that terminus is restored from the germline J gene. Heparinized whole blood, about 4.5 to 9 ml, came from each donor. The CDR3 loop spans 13 amino acids. From germline, CDR1 is SGHRS and CDR2 YFSETQ. Generated by immunoSEQ multiplex PCR, the TCRdb table keeps only in-frame clones and is missing some. The record shows around 50,000 clones for this sample, with no singletons present. This entry is derived from a study of T cell clonality in common variable immunodeficiency. Broader study findings: Common variable immunodeficiency TCR beta sequences reportedly had fewer deletions and N-nucleotide insertions.

The chain uses TRBV5-1 and TRBJ1-2, with D hard to call. The clonotype originates from a person aged 18 to 75 in good health. The sample comprised peripheral blood mononuclear cells. The chain's CDR3 is CASSLGQYYDYTF. Incomplete CDR3 DNA: TGCGCCAGCAGCTTGGGGCAGTACTACGAC.